This record concerns one T cell receptor beta chain sequence. Primers: 60 Vbeta forward and 13 Jbeta reverse. Assay used: immunoSEQ multiplex PCR; TCRdb lists only in-frame clones, some missing. The top ten clones hold about 1.8% of a sample with around 130,000 clones, about 85% of them seen once. This sample is part of a study of cytomegalovirus exposure and HLA in healthy donors. Germline-derived CDR1 and CDR2 are SGHTA and FQGNSA. The CDR3 runs 19 residues. V was pared by 5 bases and J by 5 bases, with 12 bases of the junction left unmatched. J is TRBJ2-1 and V is TRBV7-2, with TRBD2 identical over 16 bases. What was sequenced was PBMCs. This receptor was obtained from a boy aged 10-17 years in good health and CMV-seronegative. The CDR3 DNA reads TGTGCCAGCAGCCCCAGTCCCGGGACTAGCGGGGGGGGACACAATGAGCAGTTCTTC. This gives the protein CASSPSPGTSGGGHNEQFF.